Listed here are 24 T cell receptor beta chains from one sample, sequenced in a study of cytomegalovirus exposure and HLA in healthy donors (dated by TCRdb to the late 2010s). Library construction relied on the immunoSEQ multiplex PCR assay. For the multiplex PCR, a mixture combining 60 forward primers for TCR Vbeta segments and 13 reverse primers for TCR Jbeta segments was used. TCRdb took this table from immuneACCESS and kept in-frame rearrangements with V and J called. Such tables lack part of the clones; where checked against another copy, unresolved V genes explain under half of the gap, and the rest is unexplained. In this sample the table shows under 250,000 clones, more than 75% of which occur a single time. The ten largest clones capture 2.5% to 3.5% of the sample. The source material was PBMCs. These receptor sequences come from a woman aged 40 to 50 in good health and CMV-seronegative.

V gene TRBV12-5 combines with J gene TRBJ1-2, with 8 bases aligning to TRBD1. The CDR3 length is 14 residues. The ends lost 7 bases at V and 8 bases at J; junction bases unmatched: 12. Germline loops: CDR1 LGHNT, CDR2 FRNRAP. The CDR3 DNA is TGTGCTAGTGACGAGGCAGGGGGCAAGCGAGGCTACACCTTC. Translated: CASDEAGGKRGYTF.

J is TRBJ2-7 and V is TRBV2; 8 nucleotides align to TRBD2. Per the germline V gene, CDR1 is SNHLY and CDR2 is FYNNEI. J gave up 0 bases and V 2 bases, and 6 bases lay outside the gene matches. This CDR3 region has 16 residues. CDR3 residues: CASSEQGAGASYEQYF. Written as DNA, the CDR3 is TGTGCCAGCAGTGAACAGGGAGCGGGGGCCTCCTACGAGCAGTACTTC.

The J gene is TRBJ1-4, the V gene TRBV9, with 9 bases identical to TRBD1. The germline V gene has CDR1 SGDLS and CDR2 YYNGEE. V shed 0 bases, J shed 7 bases, and the junction held 7 bases outside the gene matches. The CDR3 is 16 amino acids. The CDR3 nucleotides read TGTGCCAGCAGCGTAGACCCACAGGGGGCGTCTGAAAAACTGTTTTTT. Protein sequence: CASSVDPQGASEKLFF.

The chain has TRBV6-5 and TRBJ2-5, with 7 bases aligning to TRBD1. Germline V gene lookup returns CDR1 MNHEY and CDR2 SVGAGI. V was clipped by 2 bases and J by 5 bases; unmatched bases: 8. CDR3 length: 15 amino acids. The CDR3 DNA reads TGTGCCAGCAGTTACGGGACAGCTAGAAGGGAGACCCAGTACTTC. Translated: CASSYGTARRETQYF.

V and J are TRBV7-2 and TRBJ2-7; 7 nucleotides match TRBD2. The CDR3 has 13 residues. The ends lost 3 bases at V and 5 bases at J; junction bases unmatched: 4. Per germline, CDR1 SGHTA and CDR2 FQGNSA. The CDR3: CASSFRREHEQYF. The CDR3 DNA reads TGTGCCAGCAGCTTCCGGCGGGAGCACGAGCAGTACTTC.

The chain couples TRBV19 to TRBJ2-2; D might be TRBD2 (5 bases). The CDR3 spans 14 residues. Trimming stripped 1 base from V and 4 bases from J, with 7 bases between. Germline loops: CDR1 LNHDA, CDR2 SQIVND (reference sequence). CDR3 DNA: TGTGCCAGTAGTATAGCACTAGTCACCGGGGAGCTGTTTTTT. Translation gives CASSIALVTGELFF.

The J gene is TRBJ1-4, the V gene TRBV21-1. TRBV21-1 is marked as a pseudogene. CDR3 size: 14 residues. The CDR3 region is CASPALGVHEKLFF. The CDR3 region has the DNA TGTGCCAGTCCCGCGCTCGGGGTTCATGAAAAACTGTTTTTT.

This clone appeared a few times. The gene calls are TRBV5-4 and TRBJ2-5; TRBD1 is a possible D gene (6 bases). V shed 5 bases and J shed 4 bases, with 12 bases lying between them. This CDR3 has 13 residues. Germline V gives CDR1 SGHNT, CDR2 YYREEE (reference sequence). CDR3 nucleotides: TGTGCCAGCAGTCCTCCCAGGGGAGAGACCCAGTACTTC. The encoded protein is CASSPPRGETQYF.

The chain employs TRBV6-1 and TRBJ1-4, with 7 bases identical to TRBD1. This CDR3 comprises 13 residues. J lost 3 bases, V lost 10 bases, and 5 bases had no gene match. The germline V gene encodes CDR1 MNHNS and CDR2 SASEGT. DNA for the CDR3: TGTGCCACCGCGCAGGGGGCTAATGAAAAACTGTTTTTT. Residues: CATAQGANEKLFF.

This sequence joins TRBV11-2 and TRBJ1-2, with 9 bases matching TRBD1. The CDR3 runs to 14 residues. V dropped 4 bases and J dropped 4; count of bases not matched to a gene: 4. Per the germline V gene, CDR1 is SGHAT and CDR2 is FQNNGV. The CDR3 sequence is CASSSTGGSYGYTF. DNA of the CDR3: TGTGCCAGCAGCTCCACAGGGGGCAGCTATGGCTACACCTTC.

V is TRBV10-2 and J is TRBJ2-2; D not resolved. V shed 7 bases and J shed 7 bases, with 7 bases lying between them. This CDR3 spans 11 amino acids. Per germline, CDR1 WSHSY and CDR2 SAAADI. The CDR3 DNA sequence: TGCGCCAGCACCCCGCGCGGGGAGCTGTTTTTT. Translated: CASTPRGELFF.

The rearrangement uses TRBV19 and TRBJ1-1; D may be TRBD1 (5 bases). Trimming removed 5 bases from V and 0 bases from J, with 16 bases in between. The CDR3 covers 16 residues. Germline CDR1 LNHDA, CDR2 SQIVND (reference sequence). The CDR3 region is CASSDRGSGLNTEAFF. Written as DNA, the CDR3 is TGTGCCAGTAGTGATCGGGGGTCGGGACTGAACACTGAAGCTTTCTTT. Full variable domain (rest looked up from reference TRBV19 and TRBJ1-1): DGGITQSPKYLFRKEGQNVTLSCEQNLNHDAMYWYRQDPGQGLRLIYYSQIVNDFQKGDIAEGYSVSREKKESFPLTVTSAQKNPTAFYLCASSDRGSGLNTEAFFGQGTRLTVV.

The chain couples TRBV6-1 to TRBJ2-7; D is perhaps TRBD2 (5 bases). The germline V gene encodes CDR1 MNHNS and CDR2 SASEGT. V was cut by 7 bases and J by 0 bases, with 16 bases left in between. There are 15 residues in the CDR3. In DNA, the CDR3 is TGTGCCAGCAAAGAGGGCCCCTATTTCTCCTACGAGCAGTACTTC. Protein product: CASKEGPYFSYEQYF.

With respect to this clone: This sample includes further DNA sequences coding for the same CDR3. This CDR3 is CASSVGLAEYNEQFF. CDR3 sequence (DNA): TGTGCCAGCAGCGTAGGACTAGCGGAGTACAATGAGCAGTTCTTC. V usage is TRBV9 and J usage is TRBJ2-1; the match to TRBD2 covers 9 bases. CDR1 is SGDLS and CDR2 is YYNGEE in the germline V gene. The CDR3 loop spans 15 amino acids. V shed 0 bases and J 4 bases; nucleotides not matched to a gene: 2.

The chain is built from TRBV2 and TRBJ1-4; D is ambiguous. V gave up 5 bases and J gave up 0 bases, with 13 bases separating them. The CDR3 covers 16 residues. Germline CDR1 and CDR2: SNHLY and FYNNEI. CDR3 sequence (DNA): TGTGCCAGCAGTAAGCCCAACAGTGCAACTAATGAAAAACTGTTTTTT. This sequence encodes CASSKPNSATNEKLFF.

The chain joins TRBV15 to TRBJ2-5; D might be TRBD1 (6 bases). The DNA end favors TRBJ2-7, so the J call may be wrong. This CDR3 spans 16 amino acids. CDR1 LNHNV and CDR2 YYDKDF come from the germline V gene (reference sequence). In DNA, the CDR3 is TGTGCCACCAGCAGCCTCCCCTTACAGGGAACCTACGAGCAGTACTTC. Its protein is CATSSLPLQGTYEQYF.

This clone has a handful of counts. The DNA is omitted, as the CDR3 cannot be located on it reliably, and the CDR3 follows TCRdb's listing. The V and J genes are TRBV30 and TRBJ1-2. From its first to its last residue, the CDR3 has 14 amino acids. The germline CDR1 and CDR2 sequences are GTSNPN and SVGIG (reference sequence). CDR3 sequence: CAWSVGGGTLHRTF.

This clone occurred a few times. DNA of the CDR3: TGTGCCATCAGAGCTAGCGGGAGGGCCGACTTAGGCCAAGAGACCCAGTACTTC. This gives the protein CAIRASGRADLGQETQYF. The genes are TRBV10-3 and TRBJ2-5; 12 positions agree with TRBD2. J was trimmed by 1 base and V by 6 bases; bases with no gene match: 12. Germline CDR1 and CDR2: ENHRY and SYGVKD. This CDR3 contains 18 residues.

This chain's CDR3 is CASSSLGQPQETQYF. The CDR3 DNA follows: TGTGCCAGCAGTAGTCTAGGACAACCCCAAGAGACCCAGTACTTC. This chain links TRBV2 with TRBJ2-5, with D tentatively TRBD1 (5 bases). The CDR3 covers 15 residues. Trimming removed 5 bases at V and 1 base at J, with 14 bases between. Per the germline V gene, CDR1 is SNHLY and CDR2 is FYNNEI.

The chain joins TRBV28 to TRBJ1-1; weak D call: TRBD1 (5 bases). The CDR3 consists of 15 residues. Trimming shortened V by 6 bases and J by 0 bases, and 14 bases separated the two germline ends. The germline gives CDR1 MDHEN, CDR2 SYDVKM. This CDR3 is CASSLNRPMNTEAFF. Here the CDR3 DNA reads TGTGCCAGCAGCCTAAACAGGCCCATGAACACTGAAGCTTTCTTT.

This clone was seen a single time. J is TRBJ2-1 and V is TRBV1; the table gives TRBD1 as D, unverified against the DNA. TRBV1 is assigned pseudogene status. CDR3 length equals 15 residues. CDR3 in amino acids: CTSSFSVHRGHEQFF. The CDR3 DNA is TGCACCAGCAGCTTTAGCGTTCACAGGGGGCACGAGCAGTTCTTC.

The genes are TRBV7-3 and TRBJ1-5; 7 bases match TRBD1. The V segment lost 5 bases and the J segment 5 bases; nucleotides outside the gene matches: 12. The CDR3 is made up of 16 amino acids. Germline values: CDR1 SGHTA, CDR2 FQGTGA. The CDR3 nucleotides are TGTGCCAGCAGCGAAAAAGGGGGCAGGAAGGATCAGCCCCAGCATTTT. It codes for CASSEKGGRKDQPQHF. The whole variable domain, filled in from reference TRBV7-3 and TRBJ1-5, reads GAGVSQTPSNKVTEKGKYVELRCDPISGHTALYWYRQSLGQGPEFLIYFQGTGAADDSGLPNDRFFAVRPEGSVSTLKIQRTERGDSAVYLCASSEKGGRKDQPQHFGDGTRLSIL.

The chain joins TRBV27 to TRBJ1-5, with a tentative D call TRBD1 (5 bases). The CDR3 sequence is 13 residues long. V shed 8 bases and J shed 7 bases, with 15 bases lying between them. Germline assignment: CDR1 MNHEY and CDR2 SMNVEV (reference sequence). CDR3 in DNA: TGTGCCAGCTGTTCCAGGGTAGGGCAGCCCCAGCATTTT. This gives the protein CASCSRVGQPQHF.

V gene TRBV5-6 combines with J gene TRBJ2-7; the match to TRBD2 covers 10 bases. Germline trimming cut 6 bases from V and 0 bases from J; bases unmatched to any gene: 15. This CDR3 has 18 amino acids. Per germline, CDR1 SGHDT and CDR2 YYEEEE. CDR3 in amino acids: CASTITLGLASSSYEQYF. The CDR3 DNA reads TGTGCCAGCACCATTACCTTGGGACTAGCGTCGAGCTCCTACGAGCAGTACTTC.